This T cell receptor beta chain appears in the sequencing data of a study of read filtering for tumor transcriptome and immune sequencing. Study information: The cohort had about 16 men and approximately 13 women aged about 45 to 80, mean roughly 65 years.

The germline V gene has CDR1 SNHLY and CDR2 FYNNEI. Germline trimming cut 8 bases from V and 7 bases from J; bases unmatched to any gene: 8. The CDR3 sequence is 14 residues long. Broader study findings: About 82% of IR-seq clonotypes had a single read, yet these held around 3.3% of reads.

This clonotype was detected ten times or more. Its antigen remains unidentified. Every patient had bone marrow sampled while the disease was active. The library was built from roughly 400 ng RNA with molecular barcoded adaptors for alpha/delta and beta/gamma chains. TCRdb passed the reads through MiXCR, listing each CDR3 protein once. The table includes over 40,000 distinct CDR3 sequences, approximately 12% detected once. V is TRBV2 and J is TRBJ2-1; 10 nucleotides align to TRBD2. This receptor was taken from a donor at least 40 years old with multiple myeloma. Sequencing was performed on a population of CD138-negative cells sorted from bone marrow. The CDR3 region has the DNA TGTGCCAGCGGAGGGACTAGCGCGGAGAATGAGCAGTTCTTC. Amino acid sequence: CASGGTSAENEQFF.